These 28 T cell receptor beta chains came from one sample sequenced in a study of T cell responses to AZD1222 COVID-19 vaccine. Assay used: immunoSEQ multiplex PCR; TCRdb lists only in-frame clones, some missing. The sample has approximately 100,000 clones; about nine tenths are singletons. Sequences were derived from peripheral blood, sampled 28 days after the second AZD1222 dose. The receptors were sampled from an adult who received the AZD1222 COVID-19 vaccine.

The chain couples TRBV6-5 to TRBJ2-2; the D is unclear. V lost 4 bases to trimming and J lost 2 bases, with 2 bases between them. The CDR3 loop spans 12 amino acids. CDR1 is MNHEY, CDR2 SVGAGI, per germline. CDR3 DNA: TGTGCCAGCAGTTCCAACACCGGGGAGCTGTTTTTT. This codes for CASSSNTGELFF.

DNA of the CDR3: TGTGCCAGCAGCTGGTCGGGCGGTAATCAGCCCCAGCATTTT. Translation gives CASSWSGGNQPQHF. J is TRBJ1-5 and V is TRBV27, with unresolved D. Trimming cost V 6 bases and J 4 bases, with 13 bases left between them. The germline CDR1 and CDR2 sequences are MNHEY and SMNVEV (reference sequence). This CDR3 is 14 amino acids long.

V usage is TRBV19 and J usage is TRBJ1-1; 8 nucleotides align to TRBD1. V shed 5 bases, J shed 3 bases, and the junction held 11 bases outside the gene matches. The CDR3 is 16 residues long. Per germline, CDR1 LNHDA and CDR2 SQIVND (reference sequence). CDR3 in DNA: TGTGCCAGTAGTGCCAGGGGGCGTGGGCTGTACACTGAAGCTTTCTTT. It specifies CASSARGRGLYTEAFF.

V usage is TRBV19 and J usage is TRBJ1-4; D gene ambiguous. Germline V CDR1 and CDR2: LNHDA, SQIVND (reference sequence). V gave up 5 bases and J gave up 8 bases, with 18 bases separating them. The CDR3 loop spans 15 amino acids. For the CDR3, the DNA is TGTGCCAGTAGTGACGGGAGTCAAACGGGGGAAAAACTGTTTTTT. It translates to CASSDGSQTGEKLFF.

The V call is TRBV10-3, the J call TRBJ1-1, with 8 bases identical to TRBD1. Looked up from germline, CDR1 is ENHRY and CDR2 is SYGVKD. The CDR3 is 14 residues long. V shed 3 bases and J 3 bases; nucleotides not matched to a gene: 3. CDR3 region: CAISDQGAHTEAFF. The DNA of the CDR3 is TGTGCCATCAGTGATCAGGGGGCGCACACTGAAGCTTTCTTT.

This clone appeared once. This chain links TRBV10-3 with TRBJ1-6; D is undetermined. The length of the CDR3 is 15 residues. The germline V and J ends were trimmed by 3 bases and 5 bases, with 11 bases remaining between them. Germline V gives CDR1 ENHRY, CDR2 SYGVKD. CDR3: CAISDGQVDNSPLHF. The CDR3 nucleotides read TGTGCCATCAGTGACGGCCAGGTTGATAATTCACCCCTCCACTTT.

CDR3 amino acids: CASSQLRQGQPQHF. CDR3 sequence (DNA): TGCGCCAGCAGCCAGCTTAGACAGGGTCAGCCCCAGCATTTT. This chain connects TRBV4-3 to TRBJ1-5; 7 bases are a match to TRBD1. Germline assignment: CDR1 LGHNA and CDR2 YSLEER. This CDR3 spans 14 amino acids. The junction had 5 bases not matched to a gene; V was cut back by 3 bases and J by 6 bases.

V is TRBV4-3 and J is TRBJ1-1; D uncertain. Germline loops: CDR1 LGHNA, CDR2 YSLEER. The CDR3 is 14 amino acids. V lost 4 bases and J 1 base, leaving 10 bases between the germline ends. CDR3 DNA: TGCGCCAGCAGCCGGGAGGAGTCGAACACTGAAGCTTTCTTT. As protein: CASSREESNTEAFF.

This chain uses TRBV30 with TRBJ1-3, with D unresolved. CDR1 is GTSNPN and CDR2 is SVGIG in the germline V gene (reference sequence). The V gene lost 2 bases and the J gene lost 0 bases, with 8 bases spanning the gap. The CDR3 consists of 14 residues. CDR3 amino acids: CAWSTGNSGNTIYF. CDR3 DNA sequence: TGTGCCTGGAGTACGGGAAACTCTGGAAACACCATATATTTT.

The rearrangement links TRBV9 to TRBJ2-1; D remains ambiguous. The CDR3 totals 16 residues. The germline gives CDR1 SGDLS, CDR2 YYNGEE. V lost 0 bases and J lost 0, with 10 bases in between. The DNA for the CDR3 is TGTGCCAGCAGCGTAGAGGCCAGGAGCTCCTACAATGAGCAGTTCTTC. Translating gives CASSVEARSSYNEQFF.

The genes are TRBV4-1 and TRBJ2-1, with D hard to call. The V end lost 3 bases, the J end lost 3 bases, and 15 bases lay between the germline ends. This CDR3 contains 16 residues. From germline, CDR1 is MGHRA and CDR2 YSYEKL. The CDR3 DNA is TGCGCCAGCAGCCAGGGCCTAGATTCATACTACAATGAGCAGTTCTTC. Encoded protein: CASSQGLDSYYNEQFF.

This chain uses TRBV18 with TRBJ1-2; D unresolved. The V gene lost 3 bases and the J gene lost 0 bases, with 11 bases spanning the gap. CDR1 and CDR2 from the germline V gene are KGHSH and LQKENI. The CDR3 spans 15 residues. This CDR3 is CASSPEADANYGYTF. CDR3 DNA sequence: TGTGCCAGCTCACCCGAGGCAGACGCTAACTATGGCTACACCTTC.

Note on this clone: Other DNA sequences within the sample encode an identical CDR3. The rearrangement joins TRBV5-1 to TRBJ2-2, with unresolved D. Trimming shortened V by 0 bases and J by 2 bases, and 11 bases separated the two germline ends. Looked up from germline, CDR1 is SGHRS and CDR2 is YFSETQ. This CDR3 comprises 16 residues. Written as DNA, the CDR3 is TGCGCCAGCAGCTTGGAAGTGGGCAGAAACACCGGGGAGCTGTTTTTT. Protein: CASSLEVGRNTGELFF.

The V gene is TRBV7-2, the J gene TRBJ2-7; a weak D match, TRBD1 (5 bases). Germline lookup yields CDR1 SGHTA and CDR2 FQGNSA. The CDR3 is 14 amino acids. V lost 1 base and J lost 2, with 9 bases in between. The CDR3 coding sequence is TGTGCCAGCAGCTTAGGGGGCAGAACCTACGAGCAGTACTTC. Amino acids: CASSLGGRTYEQYF.

The CDR3 region has the DNA TGTGCCAGCAGTGAAGGTACTGCAAGCGGGGGGAGAGGTGAGACCCAGTACTTC. Its translation is CASSEGTASGGRGETQYF. This rearrangement joins TRBV2 to TRBJ2-5; 9 nucleotides agree with TRBD2. CDR3 length: 18 amino acids. With 1 base clipped from V and 5 bases from J, the junction kept 14 bases outside the gene matches. CDR1 is SNHLY and CDR2 is FYNNEI in the germline V gene.

For the CDR3, the DNA is TGTGCCATCGGGGAGGGACAGATCACCGGGGAGCTGTTTTTT. Translation gives CAIGEGQITGELFF. V and J are TRBV10-3 and TRBJ2-2, with D possibly being TRBD1 or TRBD2 (7 bases each). This CDR3 has 14 amino acids. V was trimmed by 8 bases and J by 4 bases, leaving 14 bases between them. Germline lookup yields CDR1 ENHRY and CDR2 SYGVKD.

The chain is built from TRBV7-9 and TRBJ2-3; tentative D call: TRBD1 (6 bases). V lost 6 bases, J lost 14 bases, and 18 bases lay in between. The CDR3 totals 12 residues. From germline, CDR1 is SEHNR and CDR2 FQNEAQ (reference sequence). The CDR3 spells CASSLASGTPYF. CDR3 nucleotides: TGTGCCAGCAGTCTTGCCTCCGGGACACCGTATTTT. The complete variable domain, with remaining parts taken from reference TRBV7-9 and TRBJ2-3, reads DTGVSQNPRHKITKRGQNVTFRCDPISEHNRLYWYRQTLGQGPEFLTYFQNEAQLEKSRLLSDRFSAERPKGSFSTLEIQRTEQGDSAMYLCASSLASGTPYFGPGTRLTVL.

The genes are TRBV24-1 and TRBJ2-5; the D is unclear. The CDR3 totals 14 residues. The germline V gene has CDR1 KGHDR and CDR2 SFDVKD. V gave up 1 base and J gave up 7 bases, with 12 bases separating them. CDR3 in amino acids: CATSDFNTLGTQYF. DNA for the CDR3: TGTGCCACCAGTGATTTTAACACCTTGGGGACCCAGTACTTC.

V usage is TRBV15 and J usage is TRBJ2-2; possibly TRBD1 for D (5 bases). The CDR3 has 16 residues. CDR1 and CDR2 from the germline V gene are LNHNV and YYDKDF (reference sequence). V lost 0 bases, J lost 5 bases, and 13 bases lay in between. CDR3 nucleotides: TGTGCCACCAGCAGAGATTTAGGGGTTGAGACCGGGGAGCTGTTTTTT. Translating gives CATSRDLGVETGELFF.

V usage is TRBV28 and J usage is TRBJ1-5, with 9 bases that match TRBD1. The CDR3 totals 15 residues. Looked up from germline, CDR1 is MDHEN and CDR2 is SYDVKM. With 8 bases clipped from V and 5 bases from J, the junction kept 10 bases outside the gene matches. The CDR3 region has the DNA TGTGCCAGCCGACGACAGGGGGGAAATGATCAGCCCCAGCATTTT. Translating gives CASRRQGGNDQPQHF.

CDR3 amino acids: CASSSGGETQYF. CDR3 nucleotide sequence: TGTGCCAGCAGTTCAGGGGGAGAGACCCAGTACTTC. The chain is built from TRBV6-2 or TRBV6-3 and TRBJ2-5; TRBD1 agrees at 7 bases. The CDR3 length is 12 residues. Germline V CDR1 and CDR2: MNHEY, SVGEGT. V shed 4 bases and J 4 bases; nucleotides not matched to a gene: 0.

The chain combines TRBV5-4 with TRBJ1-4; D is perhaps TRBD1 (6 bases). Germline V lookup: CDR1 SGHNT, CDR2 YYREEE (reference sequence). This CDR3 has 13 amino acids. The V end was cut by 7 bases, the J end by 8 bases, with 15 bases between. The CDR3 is CASGRQVEEKLFF. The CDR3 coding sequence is TGTGCCAGCGGACGACAGGTGGAGGAAAAACTGTTTTTT.

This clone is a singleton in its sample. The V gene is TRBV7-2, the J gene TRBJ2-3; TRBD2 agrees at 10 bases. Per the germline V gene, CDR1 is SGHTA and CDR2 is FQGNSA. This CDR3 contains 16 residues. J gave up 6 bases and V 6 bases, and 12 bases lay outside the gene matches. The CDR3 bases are TGTGCCAGCAGATCGTTAGCGGGGGGCCGGGCGGATACGCAGTATTTT. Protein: CASRSLAGGRADTQYF.

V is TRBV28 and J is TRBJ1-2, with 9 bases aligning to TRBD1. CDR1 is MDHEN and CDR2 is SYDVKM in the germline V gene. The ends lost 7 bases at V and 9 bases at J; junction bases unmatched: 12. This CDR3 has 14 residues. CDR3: CASTTTGGSGSYTF. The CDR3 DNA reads TGTGCCAGCACCACCACAGGGGGCTCTGGGAGCTACACCTTC.

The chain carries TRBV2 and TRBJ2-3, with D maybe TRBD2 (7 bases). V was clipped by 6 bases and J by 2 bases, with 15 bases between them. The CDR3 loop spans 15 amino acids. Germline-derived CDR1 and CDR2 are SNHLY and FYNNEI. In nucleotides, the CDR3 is TGTGCCAGCAGGTCGGGGGGCCCAAACACAGATACGCAGTATTTT. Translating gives CASRSGGPNTDTQYF.

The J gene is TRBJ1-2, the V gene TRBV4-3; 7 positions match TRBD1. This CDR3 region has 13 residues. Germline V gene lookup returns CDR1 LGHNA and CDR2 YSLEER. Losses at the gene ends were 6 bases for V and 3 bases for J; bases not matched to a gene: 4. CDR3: CASSHGTDYGYTF. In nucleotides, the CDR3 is TGCGCCAGCAGTCACGGGACAGACTATGGCTACACCTTC.

The CDR3: CASSSQGGFNQPQHF. The DNA of the CDR3 is TGCGCCAGCAGCTCACAGGGGGGGTTCAATCAGCCCCAGCATTTT. V usage is TRBV5-1 and J usage is TRBJ1-5, with 8 bases fitting TRBD1. Germline trimming cut 3 bases from V and 3 bases from J; bases unmatched to any gene: 5. Germline CDR1 and CDR2: SGHRS and YFSETQ. The CDR3 consists of 15 residues.

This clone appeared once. The DNA for the CDR3 is TGTGCCAGCTCGCCAGGTTGGGGCACTGAAGCTTTCTTT. It is translated as CASSPGWGTEAFF. The genes are TRBV18 and TRBJ1-1; D ambiguous. Germline-derived CDR1 and CDR2 are KGHSH and LQKENI. V was cut by 6 bases and J by 4 bases, with 12 bases left in between. This CDR3 spans 13 amino acids.